This TCR beta chain was obtained from a study of CD8 T cells in Susac syndrome. V was clipped by 3 bases and J by 10 bases; unmatched bases: 5. This CDR3 is 13 amino acids long. In blood CD8+ and CD4+ T cells, TCR beta underwent sequencing. TEMRA cells were FACS-enriched, unlike CD8+ and CD4+ T cells, which were negatively isolated. Reverse transcription of roughly 0.5 to 1 ug RNA was carried out with random hexamers. The amplification used immunoSEQ multiplex PCR on TCR beta CDR3; it spanned 54 Vbeta and 13 Jbeta. MiXCR, applied by TCRdb to the immunoSEQ multiplex PCR reads, yields one record per CDR3 protein. The sample holds roughly 200,000 distinct CDR3 sequences, over 90% seen once.

The rearrangement uses TRBV12-3 or TRBV12-4 and TRBJ2-1; 8 positions match TRBD2. Input material: CD4+ T cells from PBMCs. This clonotype was obtained from a human donor with multiple sclerosis. The CDR3 DNA follows: TGTGCCAGCAGTTTGGGGGCGGGGGGAGAGCAGTTCTTC. It is translated as CASSLGAGGEQFF.